The source of this T cell receptor beta chain is a study of tumor-infiltrating lymphocytes in primary liver carcinoma. Study details: Staged T1-T3 N0M0, the tumors had sizes that ranged from roughly 4.2 to 10 cm across.

The table lists this clonotype with a count of one. The junction departs from germline at one end; a sequencing error may be responsible. CDR1 and CDR2 from the germline V gene are MNHNS and SASEGT. The CDR3 consists of 14 residues. A primer in the constant region served to generate TCR beta cDNA from roughly 520 ng of total RNA. Libraries of TCR beta came from three nested multiplex PCR rounds with slightly modified ARM-PCR. In the first two PCR rounds, TRBV1-TRBV30 forward primers were paired with a C-beta reverse primer, and each round lasted nine to ten cycles. TCRdb recomputed calls from the multiplex PCR reads with MiXCR, one row per CDR3 protein. Altogether some 200,000 distinct CDR3 sequences are present, about two thirds being singletons, with the ten largest covering under 7.5%. Germline DNA was also extracted, with blood RNA taken from unsorted whole blood. Before the operation took place, about 4 milliliters of peripheral blood were collected.

Material: peripheral blood. The chain links TRBV6-1 to TRBJ1-5; D is possibly TRBD1 (5 bases). This clonotype originated in a woman aged 55-75 years with primary liver carcinoma and hepatitis B virus infection. The CDR3 is CDSRDPYSNQPQHF. CDR3 in DNA: TGTGACAGCAGGGACCCCTATAGCAACCAGCCCCAGCATTTT.